The 8 T cell receptor beta chains reported below all come from one sample, sequenced in a study of blood T cell repertoires in COVID-19. The repertoire was sequenced with immunoSEQ multiplex PCR; TCRdb's copy has only in-frame clones and lacks some. The sample holds 150,000 to 250,000 clones, roughly four fifths seen once. Sequenced sample: PBMCs or T cells enriched from blood (not recorded which). Source of these receptors: a man aged 40-49 years who had recovered from COVID-19.

The chain combines TRBV6-5 with TRBJ2-5; TRBD1 is a possible D gene (6 bases). V was clipped by 5 bases and J by 4 bases, with 17 bases between them. CDR3 length: 15 residues. From germline, CDR1 is MNHEY and CDR2 SVGAGI. The CDR3 reads CASSQTTGRGETQYF. The CDR3 DNA reads TGTGCCAGCAGTCAAACCACAGGGCGAGGAGAGACCCAGTACTTC.

V gene TRBV2 combines with J gene TRBJ1-2; no clear D gene. CDR1 is SNHLY and CDR2 is FYNNEI in the germline V gene. The CDR3 loop spans 14 amino acids. The germline V and J ends were trimmed by 3 bases and 2 bases, with 10 bases remaining between them. DNA for the CDR3: TGTGCCAGCAGTGACCAGGTTTCCAACTATGGCTACACCTTC. Residues: CASSDQVSNYGYTF.

This sequence joins TRBV6-4 and TRBJ2-2; D ambiguous. Looked up from germline, CDR1 is MRHNA and CDR2 is SNTAGT. Trimming left V 3 bases short and J 6 bases short, with 8 bases between. CDR3 length equals 13 residues. The CDR3 protein is CASSELVSGELFF. CDR3 nucleotides: TGTGCCAGCAGTGAGCTAGTCTCCGGGGAGCTGTTTTTT.

The V gene is TRBV28, the J gene TRBJ1-1; TRBD1 matches 9 bases. There are 16 residues in the CDR3. V lost 4 bases to trimming and J lost 4 bases; unmatched junction nucleotides: 10. Germline CDR1 is MDHEN and CDR2 is SYDVKM. For the CDR3, the DNA is TGTGCCAGCAGTTCCCCAACGGGACAGGGAAGCACTGAAGCTTTCTTT. It yields the protein CASSSPTGQGSTEAFF.

This CDR3 is CASSKLVPGDRVSYEQYF. As DNA, the CDR3 is TGTGCCAGCAGTAAACTGGTCCCCGGGGACAGGGTCTCGTACGAGCAGTACTTC. The chain links TRBV2 to TRBJ2-7; 9 nucleotides line up with TRBD1. J gave up 4 bases and V 5 bases, and 18 bases lay outside the gene matches. CDR1 and CDR2 (germline): SNHLY, FYNNEI. The CDR3 covers 18 residues.

The rearrangement links TRBV18 to TRBJ2-1, with a possible D match to TRBD2 (6 bases). The germline V and J ends were trimmed by 1 base and 7 bases, with 14 bases remaining between them. The CDR3 loop spans 15 amino acids. CDR1 is KGHSH and CDR2 is LQKENI in the germline V gene. The CDR3 bases are TGTGCCAGCTCACCACTGGAGACTAGGTCTAATGAGCAGTTCTTC. Its translation: CASSPLETRSNEQFF.

The chain carries TRBV19 and TRBJ1-1; 7 nucleotides match TRBD1. The germline V gene has CDR1 LNHDA and CDR2 SQIVND (reference sequence). The CDR3 contains 15 residues. With 7 bases clipped from V and 0 bases from J, the junction kept 8 bases outside the gene matches. The CDR3 nucleotides read TGTGCCAGTAATCGGGCAGGGGGAATGAACACTGAAGCTTTCTTT. It codes for CASNRAGGMNTEAFF.

The CDR3 loop reads CASSTRFGDRGLETQYF. In nucleotides, the CDR3 is TGCGCCAGCAGCACCCGGTTCGGAGACAGGGGGCTAGAGACCCAGTACTTC. The chain carries TRBV4-3 and TRBJ2-5; 10 bases are a match to TRBD1. Germline CDR1 and CDR2: LGHNA and YSLEER. CDR3 length: 17 amino acids. V shed 5 bases and J 4 bases; nucleotides not matched to a gene: 13.